A selection of T cell receptor beta chains follows, all from one sample in a study of chemoradiotherapy in HPV16-positive cancers. Generated by immunoSEQ multiplex PCR, the TCRdb table keeps only in-frame clones and is missing some. The data hold 25,000 to 35,000 clones, with around 86% observed a single time. Source: blood, taken from a patient who underwent chemoradiotherapy. These receptor sequences come from a human donor with HPV-associated anogenital cancer. CDR3s include the opening cysteine and the closing phenylalanine or tryptophan. D genes are given only for firm matches. Clone sizes are given selectively: once, few, many, or a class where the clone is expanded.

-	TRBV2	TRBJ1-4	-	CASKQEGGNNEKLFF	TGTGCCAGCAAGCAGGAGGGAGGTAACAATGAAAAACTGTTTTTT
-	TRBV5-1	TRBJ2-5	TRBD2	CASSFGSRGDQETQYF	TGCGCCAGCAGCTTTGGGAGTCGGGGGGACCAAGAGACCCAGTACTTC
-	TRBV19	TRBJ1-1	-	CASRALSGGTEAFF	TGTGCCAGTAGAGCCCTCTCCGGGGGGACTGAAGCTTTCTTT
-	TRBV7-2	TRBJ2-7	-	CASSLSVEQYF	TGTGCCAGCAGCTTATCCGTCGAGCAGTACTTC
-	TRBV4-3	TRBJ2-7	-	CASSGTRGSYEQYF	TGCGCCAGCAGTGGAACGCGTGGCTCCTACGAGCAGTACTTC
-	TRBV9	TRBJ2-3	-	CASSVGWIGTDTQYF	TGTGCCAGCAGCGTAGGGTGGATAGGCACAGATACGCAGTATTTT
-	TRBV27	TRBJ2-5	TRBD1	CASSLIWARGQETQYF	TGTGCCAGCAGTTTAATTTGGGCCAGGGGGCAAGAGACCCAGTACTTC
-	TRBV29-1	TRBJ2-7	-	CSVEIVSPNRIDYEQYF	TGCAGCGTTGAAATAGTAAGTCCCAACCGGATCGACTACGAGCAGTACTTC
once	TRBV25-1	TRBJ1-1	-	CASSQGWTEAFF	TGTGCCAGCAGTCAGGGTTGGACTGAAGCTTTCTTT
-	TRBV5-1	TRBJ2-1	-	CASSLGAGNNEQFF	TGCGCCAGCAGCTTGGGGGCCGGGAACAATGAGCAGTTCTTC
once	TRBV10-3	TRBJ1-2	-	CAISDADIYYGYTF	TGTGCCATCAGTGACGCGGACATCTACTATGGCTACACCTTC
-	TRBV18	TRBJ1-2	-	CASSPSGGTSYGYTF	TGTGCCAGCTCACCATCGGGGGGGACTAGCTATGGCTACACCTTC
-	TRBV28	TRBJ2-1	-	CASSSHQGGEQFF	TGTGCCAGCAGCAGCCATCAGGGAGGTGAGCAGTTCTTC
-	TRBV2	TRBJ2-3	TRBD1	CASNTGQGLDTDTQYF	TGTGCCAGCAATACGGGACAGGGGCTTGACACAGATACGCAGTATTTT
-	TRBV5-4	TRBJ1-1	-	CASSLEDFREAFF	TGTGCCAGCAGCTTGGAAGATTTCAGGGAAGCTTTCTTT
-	TRBV7-9	TRBJ1-1	-	CASSLDRIEAFF	TGTGCCAGCAGCCTAGACAGGATTGAAGCTTTCTTT
-	TRBV11-3	TRBJ2-3	-	CASSLGSRLGPTDTQYF	TGTGCCAGCAGCTTAGGATCCCGCCTCGGCCCCACAGATACGCAGTATTTT
-	TRBV10-3	TRBJ2-3	-	CAIRRGTSTDTQYF	TGTGCCATCAGAAGGGGGACTAGCACAGATACGCAGTATTTT
-	TRBV7-2	TRBJ1-4	TRBD1	CASSSWTGPNEKLFF	TGTGCCAGCAGCTCTTGGACAGGTCCTAATGAAAAACTGTTTTTT
once	TRBV11-2	TRBJ2-1	TRBD2	CASRRLAGDNEQFF	TGTGCCAGCAGACGACTAGCGGGGGACAATGAGCAGTTCTTC
-	TRBV14	TRBJ2-6	-	CASSPAGANVLTF	TGTGCCAGCAGCCCGGCTGGGGCCAACGTCCTGACTTTC
-	TRBV7-2	TRBJ1-6	-	CASSFPVPASPLHF	TGTGCCAGCAGCTTTCCTGTCCCAGCTTCACCCCTCCACTTT
-	TRBV5-1	TRBJ2-5	TRBD1	CASSLMGQYQETQYF	TGCGCCAGCAGCTTAATGGGACAGTACCAAGAGACCCAGTACTTC
-	TRBV28	TRBJ2-7	-	CASRFLGAGGYYEQYF	TGTGCCAGCAGGTTTCTCGGGGCAGGGGGGTACTACGAGCAGTACTTC
-	TRBV27	TRBJ1-6	-	CASSWGSSYNSPLHF	TGTGCCAGCAGTTGGGGGAGCTCCTATAATTCACCCCTCCACTTT
-	TRBV9	TRBJ2-1	-	CASSVRGATRNEQFF	TGTGCCAGCAGCGTCCGGGGGGCGACTAGGAATGAGCAGTTCTTC
-	TRBV14	TRBJ2-7	TRBD2	CASSQGGGRYEQYF	TGTGCCAGCAGCCAAGGGGGGGGACGCTACGAGCAGTACTTC
once	TRBV6-1	TRBJ1-1	TRBD1	CASWDRVSEAFF	TGTGCCAGCTGGGACAGGGTTTCTGAAGCTTTCTTT
-	TRBV2	TRBJ1-5	TRBD1	CASSGGQYNQPQHF	TGTGCCAGCAGTGGGGGACAGTACAATCAGCCCCAGCATTTT
-	TRBV10-3	TRBJ2-2	TRBD1	CAIRRTGSTGELFF	TGTGCCATCAGACGGACAGGGAGCACCGGGGAGCTGTTTTTT
-	TRBV2	TRBJ1-1	-	CASSVRKDTEAFF	TGTGCCAGCAGTGTAAGAAAGGACACTGAAGCTTTCTTT
-	TRBV6-6	TRBJ1-3	-	CASSGAGNTIYF	TGTGCCAGCAGTGGCGCTGGAAACACCATATATTTT
-	TRBV5-1	TRBJ1-5	-	CASSLVAGAGQPQHF	TGCGCCAGCAGCTTGGTAGCAGGGGCCGGTCAGCCCCAGCATTTT
-	TRBV7-7	TRBJ2-5	-	CASSLGSWETQYF	TGTGCTAGCAGCTTAGGAAGTTGGGAGACCCAGTACTTC
-	TRBV6-1	TRBJ1-2	-	CASSVESGYTF	TGTGCCAGCAGTGTGGAGTCTGGCTACACCTTC
-	TRBV19	TRBJ1-2	TRBD1	CASSETGDLGYTF	TGTGCCAGTAGTGAAACAGGGGACTTGGGCTACACCTTC
-	TRBV2	TRBJ1-5	-	CASSEADGGNQPRHF	TGTGCCAGCAGTGAAGCGGACGGAGGTAATCAGCCCCGGCATTTT
-	TRBV19	TRBJ1-5	-	CASSKGLNGGQPQHF	TGTGCCAGTAGTAAAGGTCTCAATGGCGGTCAGCCCCAGCATTTT
once	TRBV28	TRBJ2-7	-	CASRRLSVYEQYF	TGTGCCAGCAGGAGACTGTCGGTCTACGAGCAGTACTTC
-	TRBV27	TRBJ1-2	-	CASRPRANYGYTF	TGTGCCAGCAGGCCCCGGGCTAACTATGGCTACACCTTC
-	TRBV7-6	TRBJ1-1	TRBD1	CASSSRQGSEAFF	TGTGCCAGCAGCTCAAGACAGGGATCTGAAGCTTTCTTT
once	TRBV11-3	TRBJ2-3	TRBD2	CASSTGGGYTDTQYF	TGTGCCAGCAGCACCGGCGGGGGGTACACAGATACGCAGTATTTT
-	TRBV5-1	TRBJ2-6	TRBD1	CASSGAGGAGANVLTF	TGCGCCAGCAGTGGAGCAGGGGGAGCTGGGGCCAACGTCCTGACTTTC
-	TRBV5-4	TRBJ2-3	-	CASSLDTGFDTQYF	TGTGCCAGCAGCTTGGATACAGGGTTCGATACGCAGTATTTT
-	TRBV27	TRBJ2-2	-	CASSPLSGGPGELFF	TGTGCCAGCAGCCCCCTCTCCGGGGGCCCCGGGGAGCTGTTTTTT
-	TRBV14	TRBJ2-3	TRBD1	CASSGGDRVWADTQYF	TGTGCCAGCAGCGGAGGGGACAGGGTGTGGGCAGATACGCAGTATTTT
few	TRBV7-2	TRBJ2-3	-	CASSLEGLATDTQYF	TGTGCCAGCAGCTTAGAGGGACTCGCCACAGATACGCAGTATTTT
-	TRBV6-5	TRBJ1-2	-	CASRRPGNYGYTF	TGTGCCAGCAGGAGACCCGGTAACTATGGCTACACCTTC
-	TRBV30	TRBJ1-6	-	CAWSVGNSPLHF	TGTGCCTGGAGTGTAGGGAATTCACCCCTCCACTTT
-	TRBV12-5	TRBJ2-2	-	CASAVQATGELFF	TGTGCTAGTGCAGTCCAGGCGACCGGGGAGCTGTTTTTT
-	TRBV27	TRBJ2-7	-	CASSLSRDSHEQYF	TGTGCCAGCAGTTTATCGCGGGACAGCCACGAGCAGTACTTC
-	TRBV13	TRBJ2-7	-	CASSFQAGAAEQYF	TGTGCCAGCAGCTTCCAGGCAGGGGCAGCCGAGCAGTACTTC
-	TRBV11-2	TRBJ2-5	-	CASSRGNGETQYF	TGTGCCAGCAGCCGGGGAAATGGGGAGACCCAGTACTTC
-	TRBV11-2	TRBJ1-3	-	CASSLPPNTIYF	TGTGCCAGCAGCTTACCCCCGAACACCATATATTTT
-	TRBV7-6	TRBJ2-1	-	CASSSTGFSYNEQFF	TGTGCCAGCAGCTCGACAGGCTTCTCCTACAATGAGCAGTTCTTC
-	TRBV7-8	TRBJ2-5	TRBD2	CASSLVSGIAGFGETQYF	TGTGCCAGCAGCTTAGTATCAGGGATAGCGGGGTTTGGGGAGACCCAGTACTTC
-	TRBV23-1	TRBJ1-1	-	CASSQSQGFLNTEAFF	TGCGCCAGCAGTCAATCGCAGGGGTTTTTAAACACTGAAGCTTTCTTT
-	TRBV19	TRBJ1-6	-	CASSIRGGYYNSPLHF	TGTGCCAGTAGTATCCGTGGGGGCTACTATAATTCACCCCTCCACTTT
-	TRBV2	TRBJ1-3	TRBD1	CASTGDSSRNTIYF	TGTGCCAGCACTGGGGACAGTAGCCGAAACACCATATATTTT